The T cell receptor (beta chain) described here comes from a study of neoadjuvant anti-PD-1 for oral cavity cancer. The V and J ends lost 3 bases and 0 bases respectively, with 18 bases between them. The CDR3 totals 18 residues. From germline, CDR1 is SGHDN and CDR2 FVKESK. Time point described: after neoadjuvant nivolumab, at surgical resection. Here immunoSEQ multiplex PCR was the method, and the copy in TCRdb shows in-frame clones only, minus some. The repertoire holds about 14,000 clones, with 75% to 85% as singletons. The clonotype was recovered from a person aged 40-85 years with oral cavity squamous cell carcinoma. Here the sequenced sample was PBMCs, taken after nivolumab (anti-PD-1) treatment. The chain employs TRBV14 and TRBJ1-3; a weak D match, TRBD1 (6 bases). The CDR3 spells CASSQARRHRDSGNTIYF. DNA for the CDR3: TGTGCCAGCAGCCAGGCCCGTCGGCACAGGGACTCTGGAAACACCATATATTTT.